This T cell receptor (beta chain) is drawn from a study of shared clonotypes between healthy human individuals. Study-level results: Generation probability values for non-shared clonotypes were lower than those for clonotypes shared by all four donors. It was anticipated that sequencing depth would influence how many clonotypes donors shared.

This CDR3 is built from 13 residues. V was clipped by 0 bases and J by 5 bases, with 6 bases between them. The germline V gene has CDR1 SGHNT and CDR2 YYREEE (reference sequence). Concerning this clone: The antigen is unknown. This same CDR3 is encoded by further DNA sequences in the sample.

Only in-frame clones appear in the TCRdb table, and some are missing; sequencing was by immunoSEQ multiplex PCR. Of over a million clones listed, about 76% are singletons. The rearrangement uses TRBV5-4 and TRBJ1-5; D not certain. Sequenced sample: memory CD4+ T cells sorted from blood. Specified subset: CD45RA-negative fraction. The sequence was collected from a man aged 18-30 years in good health. This CDR3 is CASSLEVDQPQHF. The CDR3 DNA is TGTGCCAGCAGCTTGGAGGTAGATCAGCCCCAGCATTTT.